A single sample is the source of the 21 T cell receptor beta chains below, sequenced in a study of tumor T cells in aggressive B-cell lymphoma. Sequencing was performed with immunoSEQ multiplex PCR; in TCRdb, only in-frame clones are kept and a portion is missing. The sample includes roughly 10,000 clones, about 82% of them seen just once. Sequencing was done on a sample of tumor tissue. The origin of the receptors is an adult with diffuse large B cell lymphoma.

The chain joins TRBV10-3 to TRBJ2-7, with a possible D match to TRBD2 (6 bases). V shed 2 bases and J shed 3 bases, with 17 bases lying between them. The CDR3 loop spans 16 amino acids. Germline CDR1 is ENHRY and CDR2 is SYGVKD. DNA for the CDR3: TGTGCCATCAGTGAGCACGGCAGGACTAAGCGCTACGAGCAGTACTTC. Protein: CAISEHGRTKRYEQYF.

This chain joins TRBV11-2 and TRBJ1-4; 7 bases line up with TRBD1. V lost 5 bases to trimming and J lost 5 bases; unmatched junction nucleotides: 11. Germline CDR1 and CDR2: SGHAT and FQNNGV. This CDR3 comprises 16 residues. CDR3 nucleotide sequence: TGTGCCAGCAGCCTCCGCAGGGACAGCCCCAATGAAAAACTGTTTTTT. Encoded protein: CASSLRRDSPNEKLFF.

The chain recombines TRBV19 with TRBJ2-3; 7 bases line up with TRBD2. Germline V gene sequence: CDR1 LNHDA, CDR2 SQIVND (reference sequence). CDR3 length: 17 amino acids. V dropped 1 base and J dropped 4; count of bases not matched to a gene: 11. CDR3 residues: CASSIGGRTRAADTQYF. The CDR3 DNA follows: TGTGCCAGTAGTATAGGGGGTCGGACTAGGGCGGCAGATACGCAGTATTTT.

J is TRBJ2-7 and V is TRBV5-1; a possible D gene is TRBD1 (6 bases). Trimming removed 6 bases at V and 0 bases at J, with 13 bases between. The CDR3 has 14 amino acids. CDR1 SGHRS and CDR2 YFSETQ come from the germline V gene. The CDR3 protein is CASKRDIDSYEQYF. CDR3 sequence (DNA): TGCGCCAGCAAAAGGGACATCGACTCCTACGAGCAGTACTTC.

J is TRBJ1-1 and V is TRBV18; D not certain. This CDR3 region has 13 residues. Trimming took 3 bases from V and 2 from J, leaving 7 bases between them. Germline V gene lookup returns CDR1 KGHSH and CDR2 LQKENI. The CDR3 loop reads CASSPPVNTEAFF. CDR3 bases: TGTGCCAGCTCACCCCCCGTAAACACTGAAGCTTTCTTT. The variable domain in full, with the rest retrieved from reference TRBV18 and TRBJ1-1, is NAGVMQNPRHLVRRRGQEARLRCSPMKGHSHVYWYRQLPEEGLKFMVYLQKENIIDESGMPKERFSAEFPKEGPSILRIQQVVRGDSAAYFCASSPPVNTEAFFGQGTRLTVV.

The chain's CDR3 is CASSEDRGGEAFF. In nucleotides, the CDR3 is TGTGCCAGCAGTGAAGACAGGGGCGGGGAGGCTTTCTTT. The chain combines TRBV2 with TRBJ1-1, with TRBD1 matching over 7 bases. Germline trimming cut 1 base from V and 11 bases from J; bases unmatched to any gene: 7. The CDR3 contains 13 residues. Germline V gives CDR1 SNHLY, CDR2 FYNNEI.

The chain is built from TRBV28 and TRBJ2-7; no reliable D call. V lost 8 bases and J lost 1, with 6 bases in between. Germline V gene data show CDR1 as MDHEN and CDR2 as SYDVKM. CDR3 size: 11 residues. CDR3 sequence reads: CASQVSYEQYF. In DNA, the CDR3 is TGTGCCAGCCAGGTATCCTACGAGCAGTACTTC.

The chain recombines TRBV7-9 with TRBJ2-1; no firm D call. The CDR3 extends over 15 amino acids. In germline, CDR1 is SEHNR, CDR2 FQNEAQ (reference sequence). Trimming left V 2 bases short and J 9 bases short, with 17 bases between. The CDR3 DNA sequence: TGTGCCAGCAGCTTATTTGGTTCCAGCGCTAGTGAGCAGTTCTTC. Its translation: CASSLFGSSASEQFF.

The V and J genes are TRBV5-1 and TRBJ1-5; unclear D gene. CDR1 SGHRS and CDR2 YFSETQ come from the germline V gene. The length of the CDR3 is 14 residues. V was clipped by 0 bases and J by 0 bases, with 4 bases between them. The CDR3 bases are TGCGCCAGCAGCTTGGGAGGTAGCAATCAGCCCCAGCATTTT. It specifies CASSLGGSNQPQHF. The entire variable domain, with the rest obtained from reference TRBV5-1 and TRBJ1-5, is as follows: KAGVTQTPRYLIKTRGQQVTLSCSPISGHRSVSWYQQTPGQGLQFLFEYFSETQRNKGNFPGRFSGRQFSNSRSEMNVSTLELGDSALYLCASSLGGSNQPQHFGDGTRLSIL.

This rearrangement joins TRBV5-5 to TRBJ1-1; D is possibly TRBD1 (5 bases). Looked up from germline, CDR1 is SGHKS and CDR2 is YYEKEE (reference sequence). The CDR3 length is 15 residues. With 0 bases removed from V and 1 base from J, the gap between germline ends came to 10 bases. The CDR3 sequence is CASSLGEGRNTEAFF. The CDR3, as DNA: TGTGCCAGCAGCTTGGGGGAGGGGCGGAACACTGAAGCTTTCTTT.

V is TRBV7-4 and J is TRBJ2-2; 13 bases align to TRBD2. The CDR3 spans 20 residues. Germline lookup yields CDR1 SGHVT and CDR2 SQSDAQ. V lost 3 bases and J lost 9; bases outside the gene matches: 19. In DNA form, the CDR3 reads TGTGCCAGCAGCTTCCACCCCGTAGTATTACTAGCGGGAGGGTGCAGGGAGCTGTTTTTT. Translation gives CASSFHPVVLLAGGCRELFF.

This chain uses TRBV5-4 with TRBJ1-5; D is undetermined. The V gene's germline CDR1 is SGHNT and CDR2 YYREEE (reference sequence). V lost 0 bases, J lost 9 bases, and 10 bases lay in between. The CDR3 totals 13 residues. The CDR3 here is CASSLGALGPQHF. CDR3 nucleotides: TGTGCCAGCAGCTTGGGGGCACTGGGGCCCCAGCATTTT.

V gene TRBV5-1 combines with J gene TRBJ2-5; 11 nucleotides agree with TRBD2. The CDR3 totals 15 residues. Trimming cost V 2 bases and J 5 bases; bases outside gene matches: 5. Looked up from germline, CDR1 is SGHRS and CDR2 is YFSETQ. The DNA for the CDR3 is TGCGCCAGCAGCTTTACTAGCGGGAGTGGCGAGACCCAGTACTTC. The encoded protein is CASSFTSGSGETQYF.

The chain has TRBV11-3 and TRBJ2-1; D possibly corresponds to TRBD2 (6 bases). The CDR3 is made up of 17 amino acids. The germline V gene encodes CDR1 SGHNT and CDR2 YENEEA. V was clipped by 2 bases and J by 0 bases, with 14 bases between them. In nucleotides, the CDR3 is TGTGCCAGCAGCTTAAATGAGCGGGCTAACTCCTACAATGAGCAGTTCTTC. The encoded protein is CASSLNERANSYNEQFF.

The rearrangement links TRBV2 to TRBJ1-5; a weak D match, TRBD1 (5 bases). The CDR3 extends over 15 amino acids. Germline lookup yields CDR1 SNHLY and CDR2 FYNNEI. V was trimmed by 6 bases and J by 0 bases, leaving 12 bases between them. The CDR3, as DNA: TGTGCCAGCAGAGCGGGACCCACTAGCAATCAGCCCCAGCATTTT. This translates into CASRAGPTSNQPQHF.

This rearrangement joins TRBV30 to TRBJ1-5; possible D gene TRBD1, 5 bases. This CDR3 contains 14 residues. V shed 1 base and J shed 4 bases, with 11 bases lying between them. Germline CDR1 reads GTSNPN; CDR2 reads SVGIG (reference sequence). The CDR3 coding sequence is TGTGCCTGGAGTGGGGGGGTCGGGAATCAGCCCCAGCATTTT. Translated: CAWSGGVGNQPQHF.

The chain recombines TRBV21-1 with TRBJ2-7; the table calls TRBD1, which could not be checked here. TRBV21-1 is reported as a pseudogene. The CDR3 loop spans 16 amino acids. The CDR3 nucleotides read TGTGCCAGTAGCGCCCGACAGATTCACCCCATCTACGAGCAGTACTTC. Translated, it gives CASSARQIHPIYEQYF.

The chain recombines TRBV5-1 with TRBJ2-7; 10 bases are a match to TRBD1. The junction had 2 bases not matched to a gene; V was cut back by 0 bases and J by 5 bases. The CDR3 runs 14 residues. Germline CDR1 is SGHRS and CDR2 is YFSETQ. Here the CDR3 reads CASSLGGTGDEQYF. The CDR3 nucleotides read TGCGCCAGCAGCTTGGGCGGGACAGGGGACGAGCAGTACTTC.

The chain has TRBV9 and TRBJ1-2; 11 bases match TRBD1. V dropped 4 bases and J dropped 2; count of bases not matched to a gene: 10. Looked up from germline, CDR1 is SGDLS and CDR2 is YYNGEE. The CDR3 extends over 17 amino acids. The CDR3 loop reads CASSQSRGQGENYGYTF. The CDR3, as DNA: TGTGCCAGCAGCCAAAGCCGGGGACAGGGGGAAAACTATGGCTACACCTTC.

J is TRBJ1-5 and V is TRBV7-2, with D maybe TRBD1 (6 bases). CDR3 size: 14 residues. The V gene's germline CDR1 is SGHTA and CDR2 FQGNSA. Trimming pared 4 bases from V and 2 bases from J, leaving 9 bases between. CDR3 region: CASSWRQGNQPQHF. CDR3 DNA sequence: TGTGCCAGCAGCTGGAGACAGGGCAATCAGCCCCAGCATTTT. The whole variable domain, filled in from reference TRBV7-2 and TRBJ1-5, reads GAGVSQSPSNKVTEKGKDVELRCDPISGHTALYWYRQSLGQGLEFLIYFQGNSAPDKSGLPSDRFSAERTGGSVSTLTIQRTQQEDSAVYLCASSWRQGNQPQHFGDGTRLSIL.

This clone showed up just once. One end of the junction is discordant with germline, which a read error may explain. The chain has TRBV5-4 and TRBJ1-1; D is ambiguous. The CDR3 totals 12 residues. The germline V gene encodes CDR1 SGHNT and CDR2 YYREEE (reference sequence). CDR3 residues: CAGSQGTFGAFF. CDR3 in DNA: TGTGCCGGCAGCCAAGGAACCTTCGGGGCTTTCTTT.